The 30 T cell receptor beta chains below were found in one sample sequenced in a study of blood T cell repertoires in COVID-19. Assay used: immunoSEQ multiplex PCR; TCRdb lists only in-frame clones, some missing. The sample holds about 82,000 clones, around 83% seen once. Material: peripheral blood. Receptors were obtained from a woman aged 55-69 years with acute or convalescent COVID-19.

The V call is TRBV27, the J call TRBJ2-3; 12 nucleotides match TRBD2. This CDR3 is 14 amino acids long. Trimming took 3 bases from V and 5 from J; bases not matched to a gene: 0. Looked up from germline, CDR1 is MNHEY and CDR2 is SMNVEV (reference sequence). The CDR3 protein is CASSLGLAGDTQYF. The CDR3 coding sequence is TGTGCCAGCAGTTTGGGACTAGCGGGAGATACGCAGTATTTT.

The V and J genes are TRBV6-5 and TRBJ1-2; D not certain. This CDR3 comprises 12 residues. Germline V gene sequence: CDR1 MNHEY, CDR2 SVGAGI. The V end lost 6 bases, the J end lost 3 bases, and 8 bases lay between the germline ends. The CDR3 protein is CASSPGHYGYTF. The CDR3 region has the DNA TGTGCCAGCAGCCCGGGTCACTATGGCTACACCTTC.

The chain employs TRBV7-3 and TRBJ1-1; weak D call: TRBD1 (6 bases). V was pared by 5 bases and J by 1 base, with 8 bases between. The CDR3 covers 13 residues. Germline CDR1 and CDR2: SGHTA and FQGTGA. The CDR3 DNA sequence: TGTGCCAGCAGCATACAGGGGAACACTGAAGCTTTCTTT. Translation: CASSIQGNTEAFF.

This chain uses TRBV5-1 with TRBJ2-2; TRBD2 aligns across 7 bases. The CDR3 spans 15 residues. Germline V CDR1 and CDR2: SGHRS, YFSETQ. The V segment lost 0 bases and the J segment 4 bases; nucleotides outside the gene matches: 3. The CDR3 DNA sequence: TGCGCCAGCAGCTTGGGGCGGGGGACCACCGGGGAGCTGTTTTTT. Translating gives CASSLGRGTTGELFF.

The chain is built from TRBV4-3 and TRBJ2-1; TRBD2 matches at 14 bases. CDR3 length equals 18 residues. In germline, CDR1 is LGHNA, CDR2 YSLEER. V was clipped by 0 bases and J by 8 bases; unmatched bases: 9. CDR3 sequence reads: CASSQEPTSGGAKDEQFF. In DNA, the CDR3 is TGCGCCAGCAGCCAAGAACCGACTAGCGGGGGGGCGAAGGATGAGCAGTTCTTC.

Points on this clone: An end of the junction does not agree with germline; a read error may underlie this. This chain's CDR3 is CASSPRPNQGLGDF. CDR3 DNA sequence: TGTGCCAGCAGTCCCAGACCCAACCAGGGTTTGGGCGACTTC. The gene calls are TRBV6-5 and TRBJ2-5, with D perhaps TRBD1 (5 bases). This CDR3 contains 14 residues. CDR1 is MNHEY and CDR2 is SVGAGI in the germline V gene.

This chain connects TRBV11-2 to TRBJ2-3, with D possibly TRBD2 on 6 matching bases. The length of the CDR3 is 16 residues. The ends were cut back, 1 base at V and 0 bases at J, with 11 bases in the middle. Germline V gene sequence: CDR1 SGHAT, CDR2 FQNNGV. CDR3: CASSLGRDSSTDTQYF. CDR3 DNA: TGTGCCAGCAGCTTAGGCCGGGACTCGAGCACAGATACGCAGTATTTT.

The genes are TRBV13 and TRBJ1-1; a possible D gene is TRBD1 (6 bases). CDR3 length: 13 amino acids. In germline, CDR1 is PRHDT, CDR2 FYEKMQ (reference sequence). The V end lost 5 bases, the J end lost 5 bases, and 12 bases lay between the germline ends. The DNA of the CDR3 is TGTGCCAGCAGCCTTTCGAGGGGGACTGAAGCTTTCTTT. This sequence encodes CASSLSRGTEAFF.

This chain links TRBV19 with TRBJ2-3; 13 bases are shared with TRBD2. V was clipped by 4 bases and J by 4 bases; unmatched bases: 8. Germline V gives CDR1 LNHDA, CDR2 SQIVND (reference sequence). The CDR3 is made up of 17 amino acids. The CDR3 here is CASSKGLAGVFADTQYF. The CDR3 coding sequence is TGTGCCAGTAGTAAAGGACTAGCGGGAGTATTCGCAGATACGCAGTATTTT.

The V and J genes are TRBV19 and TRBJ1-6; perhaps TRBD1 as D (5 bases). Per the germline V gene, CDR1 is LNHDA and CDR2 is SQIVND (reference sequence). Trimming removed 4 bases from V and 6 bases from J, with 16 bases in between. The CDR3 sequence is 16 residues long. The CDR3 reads CASSTLGQGGNSPLHF. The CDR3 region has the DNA TGTGCCAGTAGTACCCTGGGGCAGGGTGGTAATTCACCCCTCCACTTT.

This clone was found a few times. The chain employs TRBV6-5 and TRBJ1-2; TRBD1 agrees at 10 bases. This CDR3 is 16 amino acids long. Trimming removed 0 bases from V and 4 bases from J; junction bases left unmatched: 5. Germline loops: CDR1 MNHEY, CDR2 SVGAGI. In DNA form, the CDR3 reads TGTGCCAGCAGTTACTCGAGGGGACAGGGGTCCTATGGCTACACCTTC. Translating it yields CASSYSRGQGSYGYTF.

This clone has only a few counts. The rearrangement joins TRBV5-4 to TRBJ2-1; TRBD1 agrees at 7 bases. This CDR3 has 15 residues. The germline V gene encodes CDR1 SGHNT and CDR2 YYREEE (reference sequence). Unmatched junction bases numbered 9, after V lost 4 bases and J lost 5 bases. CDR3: CASSLNRGAHNEQFF. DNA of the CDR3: TGTGCCAGCAGCCTTAACAGGGGCGCACACAATGAGCAGTTCTTC.

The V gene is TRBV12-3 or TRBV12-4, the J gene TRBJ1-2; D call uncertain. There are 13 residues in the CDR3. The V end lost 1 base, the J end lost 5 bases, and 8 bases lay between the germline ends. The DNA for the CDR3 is TGTGCCAGCAGTTTAGGTGCCGGGTATGGCTACACCTTC. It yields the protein CASSLGAGYGYTF.

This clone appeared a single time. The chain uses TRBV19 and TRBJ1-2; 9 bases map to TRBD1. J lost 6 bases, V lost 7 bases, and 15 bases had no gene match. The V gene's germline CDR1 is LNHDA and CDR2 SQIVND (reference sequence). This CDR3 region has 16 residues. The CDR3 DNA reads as TGTGCCAGTAAGACGGGACAGGGATTTCGGTGGGATGGCTACACCTTC. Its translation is CASKTGQGFRWDGYTF.

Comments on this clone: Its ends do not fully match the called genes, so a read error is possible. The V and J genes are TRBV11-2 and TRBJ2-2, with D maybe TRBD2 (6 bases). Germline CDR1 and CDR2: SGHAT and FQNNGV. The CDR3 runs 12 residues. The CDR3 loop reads CATSGYGGELFF. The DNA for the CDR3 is TGTGCCACCAGCGGGTACGGGGGGGAGCTGTTTTTT.

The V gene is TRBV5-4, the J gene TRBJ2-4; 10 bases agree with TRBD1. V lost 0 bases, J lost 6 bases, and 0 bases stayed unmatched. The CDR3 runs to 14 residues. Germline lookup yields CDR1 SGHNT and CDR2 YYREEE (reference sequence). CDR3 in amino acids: CASSLGDRGNIQYF. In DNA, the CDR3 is TGTGCCAGCAGCTTGGGGGACAGGGGAAACATTCAGTACTTC.

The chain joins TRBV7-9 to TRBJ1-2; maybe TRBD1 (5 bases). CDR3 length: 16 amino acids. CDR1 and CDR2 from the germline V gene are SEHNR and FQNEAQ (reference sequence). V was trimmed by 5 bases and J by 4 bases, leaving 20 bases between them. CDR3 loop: CASSQSGGGVGYGYTF. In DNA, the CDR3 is TGTGCCAGCAGCCAGTCCGGCGGGGGAGTGGGCTATGGCTACACCTTC. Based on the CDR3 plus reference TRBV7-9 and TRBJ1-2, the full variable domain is DTGVSQNPRHKITKRGQNVTFRCDPISEHNRLYWYRQTLGQGPEFLTYFQNEAQLEKSRLLSDRFSAERPKGSFSTLEIQRTEQGDSAMYLCASSQSGGGVGYGYTFGSGTRLTVV.

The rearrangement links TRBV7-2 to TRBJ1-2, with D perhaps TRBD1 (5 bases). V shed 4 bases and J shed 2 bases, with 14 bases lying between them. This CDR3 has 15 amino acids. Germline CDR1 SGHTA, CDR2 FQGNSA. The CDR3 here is CASSSPDRANYGYTF. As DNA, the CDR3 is TGTGCCAGCAGCTCCCCCGACAGAGCCAACTATGGCTACACCTTC. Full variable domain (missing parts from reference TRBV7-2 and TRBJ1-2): GAGVSQSPSNKVTEKGKDVELRCDPISGHTALYWYRQSLGQGLEFLIYFQGNSAPDKSGLPSDRFSAERTGGSVSTLTIQRTQQEDSAVYLCASSSPDRANYGYTFGSGTRLTVV.

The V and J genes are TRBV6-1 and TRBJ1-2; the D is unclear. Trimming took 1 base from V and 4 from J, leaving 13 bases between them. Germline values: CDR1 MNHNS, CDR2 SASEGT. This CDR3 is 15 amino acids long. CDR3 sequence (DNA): TGTGCCAGCAGTGAAGTGGGTCGCGGAATCTATGGCTACACCTTC. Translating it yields CASSEVGRGIYGYTF.

The CDR3: CASSRPGTGAGGYTF. The DNA for the CDR3 is TGTGCCAGCAGCCGTCCCGGGACAGGGGCCGGTGGCTACACCTTC. The chain recombines TRBV11-3 with TRBJ1-2; 10 bases are a match to TRBD1. The CDR3 is 15 amino acids. With 5 bases clipped from V and 7 bases from J, the junction kept 10 bases outside the gene matches. Looked up from germline, CDR1 is SGHNT and CDR2 is YENEEA.

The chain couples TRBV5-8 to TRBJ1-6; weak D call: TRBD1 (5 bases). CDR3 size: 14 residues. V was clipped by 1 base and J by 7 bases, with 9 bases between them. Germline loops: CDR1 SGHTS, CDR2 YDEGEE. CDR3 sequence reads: CASSLLGGNSPLHF. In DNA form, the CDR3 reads TGTGCCAGCAGCTTGTTGGGGGGGAATTCACCCCTCCACTTT. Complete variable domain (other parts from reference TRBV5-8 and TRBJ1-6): EAGVTQSPTHLIKTRGQQATLRCSPISGHTSVYWYQQALGLGLQFLLWYDEGEERNRGNFPPRFSGRQFPNYSSELNVNALELEDSALYLCASSLLGGNSPLHFGNGTRLTVT.

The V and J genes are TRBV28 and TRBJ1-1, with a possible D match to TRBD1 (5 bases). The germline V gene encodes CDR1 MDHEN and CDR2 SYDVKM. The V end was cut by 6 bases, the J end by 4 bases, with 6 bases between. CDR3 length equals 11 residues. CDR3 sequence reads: CASSRATEAFF. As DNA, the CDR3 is TGTGCCAGCAGCAGGGCCACTGAAGCTTTCTTT.

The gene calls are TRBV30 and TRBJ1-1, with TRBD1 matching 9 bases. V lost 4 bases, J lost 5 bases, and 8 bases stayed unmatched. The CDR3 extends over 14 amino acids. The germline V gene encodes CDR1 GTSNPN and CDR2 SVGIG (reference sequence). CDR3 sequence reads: CAWTVQGAKTEAFF. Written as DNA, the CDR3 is TGTGCCTGGACCGTACAGGGGGCCAAAACTGAAGCTTTCTTT.

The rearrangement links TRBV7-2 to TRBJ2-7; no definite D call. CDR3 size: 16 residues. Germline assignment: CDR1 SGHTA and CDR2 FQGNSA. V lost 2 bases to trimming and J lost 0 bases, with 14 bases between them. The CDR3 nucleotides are TGTGCCAGCAGCTTAAGTTCCGCGGCCTTCTCCTACGAGCAGTACTTC. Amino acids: CASSLSSAAFSYEQYF.

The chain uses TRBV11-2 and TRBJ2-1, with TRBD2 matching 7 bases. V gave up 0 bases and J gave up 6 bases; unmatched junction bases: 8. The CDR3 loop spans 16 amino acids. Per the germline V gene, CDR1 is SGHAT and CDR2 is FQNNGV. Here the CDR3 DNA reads TGTGCCAGCAGCTTAGAGGCGACTAGCCTAACCAATGAGCAGTTCTTC. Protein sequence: CASSLEATSLTNEQFF. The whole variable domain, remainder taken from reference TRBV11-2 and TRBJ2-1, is EAGVAQSPRYKIIEKRQSVAFWCNPISGHATLYWYQQILGQGPKLLIQFQNNGVVDDSQLPKDRFSAERLKGVDSTLKIQPAKLEDSAVYLCASSLEATSLTNEQFFGPGTRLTVL.

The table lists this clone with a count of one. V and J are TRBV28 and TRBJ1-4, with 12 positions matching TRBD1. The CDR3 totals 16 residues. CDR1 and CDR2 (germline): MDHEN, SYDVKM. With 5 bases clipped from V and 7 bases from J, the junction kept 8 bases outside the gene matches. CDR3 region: CASSTAGTGGSEKLFF. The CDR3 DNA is TGTGCCAGCAGTACCGCCGGGACAGGGGGCAGTGAAAAACTGTTTTTT.

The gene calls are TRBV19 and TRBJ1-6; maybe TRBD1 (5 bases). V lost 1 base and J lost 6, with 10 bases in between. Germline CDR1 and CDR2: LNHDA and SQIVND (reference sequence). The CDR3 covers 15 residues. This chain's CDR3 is CASSIAGQSNSPLHF. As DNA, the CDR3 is TGTGCCAGTAGTATAGCCGGACAAAGTAATTCACCCCTCCACTTT.

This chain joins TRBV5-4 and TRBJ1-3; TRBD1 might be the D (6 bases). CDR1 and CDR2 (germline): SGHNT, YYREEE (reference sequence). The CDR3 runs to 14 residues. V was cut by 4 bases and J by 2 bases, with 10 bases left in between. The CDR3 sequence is CASSAGETGNTIYF. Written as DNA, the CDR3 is TGTGCCAGCAGCGCAGGGGAAACTGGAAACACCATATATTTT.

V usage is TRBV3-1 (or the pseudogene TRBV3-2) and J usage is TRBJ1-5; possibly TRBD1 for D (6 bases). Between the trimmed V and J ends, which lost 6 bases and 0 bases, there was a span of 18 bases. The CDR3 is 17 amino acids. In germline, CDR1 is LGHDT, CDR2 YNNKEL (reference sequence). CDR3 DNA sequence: TGTGCCAGCAGTCCTACAGGGACCCCTAATAGCAATCAGCCCCAGCATTTT. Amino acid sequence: CASSPTGTPNSNQPQHF.

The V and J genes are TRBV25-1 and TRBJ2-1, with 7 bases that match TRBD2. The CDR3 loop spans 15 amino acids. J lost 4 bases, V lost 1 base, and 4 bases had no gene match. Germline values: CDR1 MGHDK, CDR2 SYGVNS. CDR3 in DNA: TGTGCCAGCAGTGAATGGGGTAGCGGGTACAATGAGCAGTTCTTC. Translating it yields CASSEWGSGYNEQFF.